This is a list of T cell receptor beta chains from one sample in a study of T cells in narcolepsy. Clones were sequenced by immunoSEQ multiplex PCR, and TCRdb holds only the in-frame ones, with some missing. The table shows 23,000 or so clones, with 84% occurring only once. Sequencing was performed on CD45RA- memory CD4+ T cells from PBMCs. The receptor source for this set is a human donor with narcolepsy. Each CDR3 is given with its conserved first and last residue. Fields, in order: D gene, V gene, J gene, CDR3 DNA, CDR3 protein. D genes are given only for firm matches.

d_call: TRBD1
v_call: TRBV10-2
j_call: TRBJ1-2
cdr3_nt: TGCGCCAGCAGTGAGTCCGGGACAGCCTATGGCTACACCTTC
cdr3_aa: CASSESGTAYGYTF

d_call: .
v_call: TRBV18
j_call: TRBJ2-3
cdr3_nt: TGTGCCAGCTCACCACCTATACGTACCGATACGCAGTATTTT
cdr3_aa: CASSPPIRTDTQYF

d_call: .
v_call: TRBV4-3
j_call: TRBJ2-4
cdr3_nt: TGCGCCAGCAGCCAATGGGGGGTCAAAAACATTCAGTACTTC
cdr3_aa: CASSQWGVKNIQYF

d_call: .
v_call: TRBV27
j_call: TRBJ2-1
cdr3_nt: TGTGCCAGCACGTCCTATGGGACGGCTTACAATGAGCAGTTCTTC
cdr3_aa: CASTSYGTAYNEQFF

d_call: .
v_call: TRBV10-3
j_call: TRBJ2-7
cdr3_nt: TGTGCCATCAGTCCTACCTCATCTCGGGGCTACGAGCAGTACTTC
cdr3_aa: CAISPTSSRGYEQYF

d_call: .
v_call: TRBV7-8
j_call: TRBJ2-1
cdr3_nt: TGTGCCAGCAGCTTAGAGGCGTCACGCTCCTACAATGAGCAGTTCTTC
cdr3_aa: CASSLEASRSYNEQFF

d_call: TRBD2
v_call: TRBV4-3
j_call: TRBJ2-7
cdr3_nt: TGCGCCAGCAGCCTGGGGCTAGCGGGCTCCTACGAGCAGTACTTC
cdr3_aa: CASSLGLAGSYEQYF

d_call: .
v_call: TRBV11-2
j_call: TRBJ2-7
cdr3_nt: TGTGCCAGCAGCAACCATCCATCAGTCGAGCAGTACTTC
cdr3_aa: CASSNHPSVEQYF

d_call: .
v_call: TRBV29-1
j_call: TRBJ2-1
cdr3_nt: TGCAGCGCGGGTCTAGGGACCACGAGGGATGAGCAGTTCTTC
cdr3_aa: CSAGLGTTRDEQFF

d_call: .
v_call: TRBV11-2
j_call: TRBJ2-7
cdr3_nt: TGTGCCAGCAGCTTCGACTCCGGGACAAGGATCTACGAGCAGTACTTC
cdr3_aa: CASSFDSGTRIYEQYF

d_call: .
v_call: TRBV7-2
j_call: TRBJ1-1
cdr3_nt: TGTGCCAGCAGCTTAGCAGGGCCGAACACTGAAGCTTTCTTT
cdr3_aa: CASSLAGPNTEAFF